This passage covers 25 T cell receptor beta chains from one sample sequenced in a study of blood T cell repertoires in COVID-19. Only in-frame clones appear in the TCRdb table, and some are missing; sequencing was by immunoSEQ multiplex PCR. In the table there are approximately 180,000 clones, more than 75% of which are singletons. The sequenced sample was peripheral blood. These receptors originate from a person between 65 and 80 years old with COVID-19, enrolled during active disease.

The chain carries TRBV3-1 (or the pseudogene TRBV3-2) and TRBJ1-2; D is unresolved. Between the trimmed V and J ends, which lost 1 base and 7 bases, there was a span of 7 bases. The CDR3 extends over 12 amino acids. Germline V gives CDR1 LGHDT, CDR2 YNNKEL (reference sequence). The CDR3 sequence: CASSQGTGGYTF. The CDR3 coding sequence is TGTGCCAGCAGCCAAGGTACGGGTGGCTACACCTTC.

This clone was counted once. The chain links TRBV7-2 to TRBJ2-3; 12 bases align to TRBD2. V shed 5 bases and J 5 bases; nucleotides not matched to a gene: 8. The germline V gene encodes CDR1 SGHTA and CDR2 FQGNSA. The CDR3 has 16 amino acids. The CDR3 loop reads CASSLISSGRGDTQYF. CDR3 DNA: TGTGCCAGCAGCCTAATCTCTAGCGGGAGGGGAGATACGCAGTATTTT. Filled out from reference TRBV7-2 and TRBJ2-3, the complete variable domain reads GAGVSQSPSNKVTEKGKDVELRCDPISGHTALYWYRQSLGQGLEFLIYFQGNSAPDKSGLPSDRFSAERTGGSVSTLTIQRTQQEDSAVYLCASSLISSGRGDTQYFGPGTRLTVL.

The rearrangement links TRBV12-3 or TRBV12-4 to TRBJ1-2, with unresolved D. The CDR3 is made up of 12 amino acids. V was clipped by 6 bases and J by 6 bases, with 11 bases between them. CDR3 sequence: CASSPGLHGYTF. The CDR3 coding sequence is TGTGCCAGCAGCCCAGGATTACATGGCTACACCTTC.

CDR3 DNA sequence: TGTGCCAGCAGTTACTCGGACTTAAATGAGCAGTTCTTC. The encoded protein is CASSYSDLNEQFF. The chain joins TRBV6-5 to TRBJ2-1, with a weak D call TRBD2 (5 bases). The CDR3 is 13 residues long. V was trimmed by 0 bases and J by 7 bases, leaving 7 bases between them. The germline gives CDR1 MNHEY, CDR2 SVGAGI.

The CDR3 region is CASSVVSDSSGNTIYF. CDR3 nucleotide sequence: TGTGCCAGCAGCGTAGTATCAGACAGCTCTGGAAACACCATATATTTT. V is TRBV9 and J is TRBJ1-3, with D perhaps TRBD1 (5 bases). Per germline, CDR1 SGDLS and CDR2 YYNGEE. Deletions cut 0 bases from V and 0 bases from J, with 10 bases between. CDR3 size: 16 residues.

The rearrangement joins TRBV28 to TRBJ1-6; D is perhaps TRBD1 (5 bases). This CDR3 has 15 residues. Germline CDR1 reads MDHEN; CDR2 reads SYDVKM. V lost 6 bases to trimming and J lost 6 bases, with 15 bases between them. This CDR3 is CASSLTARFNSPLHF. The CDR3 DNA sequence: TGTGCCAGCAGCCTGACAGCCAGATTTAATTCACCCCTCCACTTT.

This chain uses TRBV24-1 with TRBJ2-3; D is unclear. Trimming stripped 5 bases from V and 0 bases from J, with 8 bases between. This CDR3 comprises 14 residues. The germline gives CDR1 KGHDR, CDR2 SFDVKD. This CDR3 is CATSGMASTDTQYF. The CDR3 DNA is TGTGCCACCAGTGGAATGGCTAGCACAGATACGCAGTATTTT.

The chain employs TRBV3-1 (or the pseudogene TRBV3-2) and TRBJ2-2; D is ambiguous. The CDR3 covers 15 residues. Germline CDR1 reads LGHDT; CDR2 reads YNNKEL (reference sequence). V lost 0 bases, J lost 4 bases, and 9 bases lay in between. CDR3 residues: CASSQEVFSTGELFF. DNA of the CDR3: TGTGCCAGCAGCCAAGAGGTATTCAGCACCGGGGAGCTGTTTTTT.

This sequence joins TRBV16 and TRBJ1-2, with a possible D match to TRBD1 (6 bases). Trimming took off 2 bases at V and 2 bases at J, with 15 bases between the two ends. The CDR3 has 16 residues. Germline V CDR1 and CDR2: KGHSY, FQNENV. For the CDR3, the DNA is TGTGCCAGCAGCCAAACACTGCGCGACAGGAACTATGGCTACACCTTC. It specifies CASSQTLRDRNYGYTF. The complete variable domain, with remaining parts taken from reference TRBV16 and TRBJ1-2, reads GEEVAQTPKHLVRGEGQKAKLYCAPIKGHSYVFWYQQVLKNEFKFLISFQNENVFDETGMPKERFSAKCLPNSPCSLEIQATKLEDSAVYFCASSQTLRDRNYGYTFGSGTRLTVV.

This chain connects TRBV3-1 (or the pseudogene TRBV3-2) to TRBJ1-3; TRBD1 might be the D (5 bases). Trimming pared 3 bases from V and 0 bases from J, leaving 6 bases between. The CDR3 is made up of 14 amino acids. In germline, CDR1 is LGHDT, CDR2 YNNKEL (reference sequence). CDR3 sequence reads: CASSHQGSGNTIYF. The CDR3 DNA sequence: TGTGCCAGCAGCCACCAGGGCTCTGGAAACACCATATATTTT.

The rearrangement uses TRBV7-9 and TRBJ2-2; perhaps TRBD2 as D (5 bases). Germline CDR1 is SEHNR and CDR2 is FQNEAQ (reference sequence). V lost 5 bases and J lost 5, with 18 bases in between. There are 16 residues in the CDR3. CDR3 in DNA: TGTGCCAGCAGCCCCCCCACAGAGCGGAGTACCGGGGAGCTGTTTTTT. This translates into CASSPPTERSTGELFF.

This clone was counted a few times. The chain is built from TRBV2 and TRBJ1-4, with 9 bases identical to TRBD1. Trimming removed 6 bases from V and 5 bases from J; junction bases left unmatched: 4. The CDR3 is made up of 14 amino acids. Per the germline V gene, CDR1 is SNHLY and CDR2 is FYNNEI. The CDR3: CASRGTGLNEKLFF. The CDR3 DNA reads TGTGCCAGCAGGGGGACAGGGTTGAATGAAAAACTGTTTTTT.

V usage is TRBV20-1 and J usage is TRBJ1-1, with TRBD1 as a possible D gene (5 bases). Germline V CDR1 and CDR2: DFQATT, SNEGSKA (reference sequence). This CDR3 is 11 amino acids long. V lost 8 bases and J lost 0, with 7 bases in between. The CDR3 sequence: CSRGMNTEAFF. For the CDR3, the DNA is TGCAGTAGGGGTATGAACACTGAAGCTTTCTTT.

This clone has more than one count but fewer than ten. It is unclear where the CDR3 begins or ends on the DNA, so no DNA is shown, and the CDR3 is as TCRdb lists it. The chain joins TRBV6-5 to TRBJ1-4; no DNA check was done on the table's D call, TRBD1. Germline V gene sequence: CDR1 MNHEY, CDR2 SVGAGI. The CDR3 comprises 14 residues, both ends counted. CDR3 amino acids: CASILDRVGEKLFF.

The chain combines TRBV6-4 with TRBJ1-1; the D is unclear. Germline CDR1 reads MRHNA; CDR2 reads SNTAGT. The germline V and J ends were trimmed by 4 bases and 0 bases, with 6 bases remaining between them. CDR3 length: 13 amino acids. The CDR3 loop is CASSAQVNTEAFF. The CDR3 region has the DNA TGTGCCAGCAGTGCGCAGGTGAACACTGAAGCTTTCTTT.

In DNA, the CDR3 is TGTGCCAGCAGCCTAGCGGGGAGGGCCGGGGAGCTGTTTTTT. As protein: CASSLAGRAGELFF. The J gene is TRBJ2-2, the V gene TRBV3-1 (or the pseudogene TRBV3-2), with 8 bases lining up with TRBD2. Germline values: CDR1 LGHDT, CDR2 YNNKEL (reference sequence). With V trimmed by 4 bases and J by 6 bases, 4 bases remained unmatched. The CDR3 consists of 14 residues.

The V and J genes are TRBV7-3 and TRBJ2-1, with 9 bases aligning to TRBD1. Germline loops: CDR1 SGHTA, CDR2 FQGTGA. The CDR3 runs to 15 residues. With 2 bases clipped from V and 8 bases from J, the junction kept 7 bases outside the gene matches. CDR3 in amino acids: CASSLGPGQGYEQFF. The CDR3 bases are TGTGCCAGCAGCTTAGGGCCGGGACAGGGTTATGAGCAGTTCTTC.

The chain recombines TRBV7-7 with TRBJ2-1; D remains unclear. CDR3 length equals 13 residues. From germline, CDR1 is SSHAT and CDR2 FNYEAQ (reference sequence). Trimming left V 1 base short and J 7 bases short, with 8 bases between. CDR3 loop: CASSLDSLNEQFF. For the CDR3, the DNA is TGTGCCAGCAGCTTAGATAGCTTGAATGAGCAGTTCTTC.

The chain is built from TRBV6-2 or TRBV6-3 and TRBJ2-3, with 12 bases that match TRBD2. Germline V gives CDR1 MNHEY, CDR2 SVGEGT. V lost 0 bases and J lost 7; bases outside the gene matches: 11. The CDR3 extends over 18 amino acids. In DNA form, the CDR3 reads TGTGCCAGCAGTTACTCGAGTCTAGCGGGGGGGCGGCGGAATACGCAGTATTTT. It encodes CASSYSSLAGGRRNTQYF.

CDR3 nucleotide sequence: TGTGCCAGTAGTGGACGGACTAGCGGGTTGGTGAATGAGCAGTTCTTC. It codes for CASSGRTSGLVNEQFF. V and J are TRBV19 and TRBJ2-1; 11 positions agree with TRBD2. CDR3 length: 16 amino acids. V lost 5 bases to trimming and J lost 7 bases; unmatched junction nucleotides: 10. Germline loops: CDR1 LNHDA, CDR2 SQIVND (reference sequence).

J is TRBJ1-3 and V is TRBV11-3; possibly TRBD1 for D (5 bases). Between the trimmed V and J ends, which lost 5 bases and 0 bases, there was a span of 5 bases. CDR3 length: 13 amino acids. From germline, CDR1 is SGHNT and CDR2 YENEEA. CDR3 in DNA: TGTGCCAGCAGCACAGGCTCTGGAAACACCATATATTTT. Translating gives CASSTGSGNTIYF.

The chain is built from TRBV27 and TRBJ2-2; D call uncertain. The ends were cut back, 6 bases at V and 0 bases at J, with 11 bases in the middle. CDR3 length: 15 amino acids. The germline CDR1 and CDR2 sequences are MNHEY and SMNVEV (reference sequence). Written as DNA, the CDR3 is TGTGCCAGCAGCCCTCAACATGCGAACACCGGGGAGCTGTTTTTT. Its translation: CASSPQHANTGELFF.

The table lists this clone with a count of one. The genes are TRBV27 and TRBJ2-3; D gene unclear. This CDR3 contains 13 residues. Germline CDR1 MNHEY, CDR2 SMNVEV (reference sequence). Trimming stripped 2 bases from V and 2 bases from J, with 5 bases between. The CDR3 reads CASSLRLTDTQYF. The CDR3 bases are TGTGCCAGCAGTTTACGTCTCACAGATACGCAGTATTTT.

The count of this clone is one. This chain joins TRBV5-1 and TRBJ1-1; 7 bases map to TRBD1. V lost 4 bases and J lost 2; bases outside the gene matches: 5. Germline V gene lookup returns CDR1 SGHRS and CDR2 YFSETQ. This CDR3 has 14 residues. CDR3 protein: CASSVGQTNTEAFF. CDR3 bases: TGCGCCAGCAGCGTGGGACAGACAAACACTGAAGCTTTCTTT.

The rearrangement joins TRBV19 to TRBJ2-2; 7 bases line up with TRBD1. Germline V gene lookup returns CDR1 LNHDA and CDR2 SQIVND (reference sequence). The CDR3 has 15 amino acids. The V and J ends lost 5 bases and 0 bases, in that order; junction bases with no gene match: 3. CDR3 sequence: CASSSQGTNTGELFF. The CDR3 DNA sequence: TGTGCCAGTAGTTCACAGGGGACGAACACCGGGGAGCTGTTTTTT.